The 28 T cell receptor beta chains below were found in one sample sequenced in a study of blood T cell repertoires in COVID-19. The protocol was immunoSEQ multiplex PCR, while the TCRdb copy is restricted to in-frame clones and leaves out a portion. The sample consists of 25,000 or so clones, roughly 85% of them appearing once. The sequenced sample was peripheral blood. The receptors originated from a woman in her fifties or sixties with active COVID-19.

The chain couples TRBV24-1 to TRBJ2-3; the D gene is possibly TRBD1 (6 bases). The V gene lost 5 bases and the J gene lost 2 bases, with 16 bases spanning the gap. The length of the CDR3 is 16 residues. Per the germline V gene, CDR1 is KGHDR and CDR2 is SFDVKD. CDR3 sequence reads: CATSALSGHLTDTQYF. The CDR3 DNA sequence: TGTGCCACCAGTGCCCTGTCGGGACACCTCACAGATACGCAGTATTTT.

The V and J genes are TRBV5-1 and TRBJ1-2; the D gene is possibly TRBD1 (6 bases). Germline V gives CDR1 SGHRS, CDR2 YFSETQ. The length of the CDR3 is 14 residues. V shed 4 bases and J shed 7 bases, with 17 bases lying between them. The CDR3 DNA sequence: TGCGCCAGCAGCCCTAACAGGGTCCGGGGTGGCTACACCTTC. This gives the protein CASSPNRVRGGYTF.

The rearrangement joins TRBV2 to TRBJ2-1; TRBD2 agrees at 7 bases. This CDR3 is 17 amino acids long. V was pared by 5 bases and J by 8 bases, with 18 bases of the junction left unmatched. Germline V gene sequence: CDR1 SNHLY, CDR2 FYNNEI. CDR3 sequence reads: CASSRRGGRSRGDEQFF. CDR3 bases: TGTGCCAGCAGTAGAAGGGGCGGGAGATCTCGTGGGGATGAGCAGTTCTTC.

The chain recombines TRBV18 with TRBJ2-3; D uncertain. There are 13 residues in the CDR3. V shed 3 bases and J shed 3 bases, with 7 bases lying between them. The germline gives CDR1 KGHSH, CDR2 LQKENI. CDR3 residues: CASSPLLTDTQYF. The CDR3 DNA follows: TGTGCCAGCTCACCCCTCCTGACAGATACGCAGTATTTT.

The chain uses TRBV7-9 and TRBJ1-2; TRBD1 might be the D (5 bases). Germline V gene data show CDR1 as SEHNR and CDR2 as FQNEAQ (reference sequence). This CDR3 has 12 residues. Trimming took 1 base from V and 8 from J, leaving 8 bases between them. CDR3 nucleotides: TGTGCCAGCAGCTTAGATCAGGGAGGCTACACCTTC. It encodes CASSLDQGGYTF.

A single count supports this clone. Other DNA sequences within the sample encode an identical CDR3. The chain carries TRBV30 and TRBJ1-1; possibly TRBD1 for D (6 bases). CDR1 is GTSNPN and CDR2 is SVGIG in the germline V gene (reference sequence). The CDR3 runs 13 residues. Trimming shortened V by 3 bases and J by 2 bases, and 10 bases separated the two germline ends. The CDR3 nucleotides read TGTGCCTGGAGAATGGGGGCAAACACTGAAGCTTTCTTT. Translation gives CAWRMGANTEAFF.

The chain uses TRBV4-1 and TRBJ2-3, with D perhaps matching TRBD2 (6 bases). The germline gives CDR1 MGHRA, CDR2 YSYEKL. The CDR3 has 17 amino acids. Trimming stripped 0 bases from V and 5 bases from J, with 18 bases between. This chain's CDR3 is CASSQDSVGLGGDTQYF. CDR3 nucleotide sequence: TGCGCCAGCAGCCAAGATTCAGTGGGACTGGGGGGAGATACGCAGTATTTT.

This clone was counted once. The chain has TRBV7-9 and TRBJ2-2; 7 positions agree with TRBD1. The CDR3 sequence is 15 residues long. In germline, CDR1 is SEHNR, CDR2 FQNEAQ (reference sequence). The junction had 5 bases not matched to a gene; V was cut back by 2 bases and J by 5 bases. CDR3 residues: CASSLRGGRTGELFF. CDR3 coding DNA: TGTGCCAGCAGCTTAAGAGGGGGCAGGACCGGGGAGCTGTTTTTT.

This clone was counted once. The chain joins TRBV7-6 to TRBJ2-7; 9 nucleotides line up with TRBD1. In germline, CDR1 is SGHVS, CDR2 FNYEAQ. The length of the CDR3 is 13 residues. V was clipped by 5 bases and J by 9 bases; unmatched bases: 8. As DNA, the CDR3 is TGTGCCAGCAGCCCTTGGGACAGGGCCCGGCAGTACTTC. As protein: CASSPWDRARQYF.

The chain combines TRBV2 with TRBJ1-5; D is ambiguous. This CDR3 comprises 16 residues. V was trimmed by 3 bases and J by 1 base, leaving 13 bases between them. Germline V gene sequence: CDR1 SNHLY, CDR2 FYNNEI. The CDR3 coding sequence is TGTGCCAGCAGTGATGCGGGATTGGAGAGCAATCAGCCCCAGCATTTT. Encoded protein: CASSDAGLESNQPQHF.

This chain uses TRBV11-2 with TRBJ2-2; TRBD1 is a possible D gene (6 bases). The CDR3 extends over 16 amino acids. The germline V gene has CDR1 SGHAT and CDR2 FQNNGV. V lost 5 bases to trimming and J lost 1 base, with 14 bases between them. The CDR3 region is CASSPGTTLNTGELFF. For the CDR3, the DNA is TGTGCCAGCAGCCCCGGGACAACATTGAACACCGGGGAGCTGTTTTTT.

The chain couples TRBV5-4 to TRBJ2-1, with 14 bases lining up with TRBD2. The CDR3 covers 16 residues. Trimming removed 0 bases from V and 8 bases from J; junction bases left unmatched: 4. Germline CDR1 reads SGHNT; CDR2 reads YYREEE (reference sequence). The CDR3 region is CASSLGGTSGRDEQFF. CDR3 coding DNA: TGTGCCAGCAGCTTGGGGGGGACTAGCGGGAGAGATGAGCAGTTCTTC.

The V call is TRBV7-2, the J call TRBJ2-3, with unresolved D. CDR1 is SGHTA, CDR2 FQGNSA, per germline. V gave up 6 bases and J gave up 0 bases, with 13 bases separating them. The CDR3 runs 15 residues. DNA of the CDR3: TGTGCCAGCAGTTCTGGCGCGGCTAGCACAGATACGCAGTATTTT. This translates into CASSSGAASTDTQYF. Supplemented by reference TRBV7-2 and TRBJ2-3, the full variable domain reads GAGVSQSPSNKVTEKGKDVELRCDPISGHTALYWYRQSLGQGLEFLIYFQGNSAPDKSGLPSDRFSAERTGGSVSTLTIQRTQQEDSAVYLCASSSGAASTDTQYFGPGTRLTVL.

This chain connects TRBV11-2 to TRBJ2-3; possibly TRBD2 for D (5 bases). CDR1 is SGHAT, CDR2 FQNNGV, per germline. This CDR3 is 14 amino acids long. V dropped 8 bases and J dropped 3 bases, with 15 bases sitting between them. CDR3 protein: CASRHLGSTDTQYF. In nucleotides, the CDR3 is TGTGCCAGCCGTCATCTAGGGAGTACAGATACGCAGTATTTT.

The chain has TRBV12-3 or TRBV12-4 and TRBJ2-1; 8 bases line up with TRBD1. This CDR3 has 13 amino acids. V trimming: 7 bases; J trimming: 8 bases; junction bases outside the gene matches: 7. CDR3 in DNA: TGTGCCAGCATCAAGACAGGGGAGGATGAGCAGTTCTTC. Protein sequence: CASIKTGEDEQFF.

This rearrangement joins TRBV6-5 to TRBJ1-2; 7 bases fit TRBD1. This CDR3 has 13 amino acids. Trimming at V came to 8 bases and at J to 3 bases, leaving 6 bases not matched to a gene. Germline lookup yields CDR1 MNHEY and CDR2 SVGAGI. The CDR3 nucleotides are TGTGCCAGCGGAGGGGGCTCAGACTATGGCTACACCTTC. Amino acids: CASGGGSDYGYTF.

The chain links TRBV5-1 to TRBJ2-3, with a weak D call TRBD2 (5 bases). Trimming shortened V by 4 bases and J by 6 bases, and 15 bases separated the two germline ends. Germline V gives CDR1 SGHRS, CDR2 YFSETQ. The CDR3 is 14 amino acids. Here the CDR3 DNA reads TGCGCCAGCAGCGGAGGTGGTATGGAGGATACGCAGTATTTT. This codes for CASSGGGMEDTQYF. The full variable domain, in which reference TRBV5-1 and TRBJ2-3 provide the parts outside the CDR3, is KAGVTQTPRYLIKTRGQQVTLSCSPISGHRSVSWYQQTPGQGLQFLFEYFSETQRNKGNFPGRFSGRQFSNSRSEMNVSTLELGDSALYLCASSGGGMEDTQYFGPGTRLTVL.

The V gene is TRBV2, the J gene TRBJ1-2; TRBD1 is a possible D gene (5 bases). This CDR3 comprises 14 residues. Per the germline V gene, CDR1 is SNHLY and CDR2 is FYNNEI. Deletions cut 9 bases from V and 0 bases from J, with 14 bases between. CDR3 residues: CASLQGRANYGYTF. As DNA, the CDR3 is TGTGCCAGTCTTCAGGGTAGGGCTAACTATGGCTACACCTTC.

This sequence joins TRBV27 and TRBJ1-3, with D tentatively TRBD1 (6 bases). The CDR3 has 14 amino acids. V was trimmed by 7 bases and J by 1 base, leaving 11 bases between them. The germline V gene has CDR1 MNHEY and CDR2 SMNVEV (reference sequence). The CDR3 DNA is TGTGCCAGCACCAGGGGACGGTCTGGAAACACCATATATTTT. Amino acids: CASTRGRSGNTIYF.

DNA of the CDR3: TGTGCCAGCAGACGTGACAGGGACCTCAATCAGCCCCAGCATTTT. It codes for CASRRDRDLNQPQHF. The chain carries TRBV28 and TRBJ1-5, with TRBD1 identical over 7 bases. After removal of 6 bases from V and 3 bases from J, the junction contained 8 bases not matched to a gene. The V gene's germline CDR1 is MDHEN and CDR2 SYDVKM. CDR3 length equals 15 residues.

The V gene is TRBV6-5, the J gene TRBJ1-1; weak D call: TRBD1 (5 bases). This CDR3 is built from 13 residues. CDR1 is MNHEY and CDR2 is SVGAGI in the germline V gene. Trimming took 5 bases from V and 1 from J, leaving 8 bases between them. The CDR3 protein is CASSPGGNTEAFF. The CDR3, as DNA: TGTGCCAGCAGTCCCGGGGGGAACACTGAAGCTTTCTTT.

J is TRBJ1-2 and V is TRBV29-1; 7 positions match TRBD1. After removal of 5 bases from V and 4 bases from J, the junction contained 7 bases not matched to a gene. This CDR3 contains 13 residues. The germline gives CDR1 SQVTM, CDR2 ANQGSEA. The CDR3 DNA is TGCAGCGTTACAGACAGGGATACCTATGGCTACACCTTC. Its translation: CSVTDRDTYGYTF.

CDR3 sequence reads: CASSPEVISTGELFF. The CDR3 nucleotides are TGTGCCAGCTCACCGGAGGTAATAAGTACCGGGGAGCTGTTTTTT. This chain uses TRBV18 with TRBJ2-2; possible D gene TRBD2, 5 bases. Trimming shortened V by 3 bases and J by 5 bases, and 13 bases separated the two germline ends. The CDR3 covers 15 residues. The germline V gene encodes CDR1 KGHSH and CDR2 LQKENI.

The V call is TRBV24-1, the J call TRBJ2-3; 7 nucleotides line up with TRBD2. After removal of 4 bases from V and 5 bases from J, the junction contained 14 bases not matched to a gene. Germline V gene sequence: CDR1 KGHDR, CDR2 SFDVKD. The CDR3 covers 17 residues. CDR3 sequence reads: CATSDPPGGRGGDTQYF. The CDR3 DNA reads TGTGCCACCAGTGACCCCCCCGGCGGGAGAGGAGGAGATACGCAGTATTTT.

This rearrangement joins TRBV3-1 (or the pseudogene TRBV3-2) to TRBJ2-3; the D gene is possibly TRBD2 (6 bases). This CDR3 contains 18 residues. V lost 0 bases to trimming and J lost 4 bases, with 20 bases between them. Germline CDR1 reads LGHDT; CDR2 reads YNNKEL (reference sequence). The CDR3 spells CASSQDRRGGIGADTQYF. The CDR3 nucleotides are TGTGCCAGCAGCCAAGATCGAAGGGGCGGGATTGGGGCAGATACGCAGTATTTT.

The chain carries TRBV11-3 and TRBJ2-3, with 11 bases aligning to TRBD2. Losses at the gene ends were 0 bases for V and 6 bases for J; bases not matched to a gene: 8. The V gene's germline CDR1 is SGHNT and CDR2 YENEEA. The CDR3 loop spans 17 amino acids. Here the CDR3 DNA reads TGTGCCAGCAGCTTAGATCTCTGGGCTAGCGGGAGGGATACGCAGTATTTT. It is translated as CASSLDLWASGRDTQYF.

The chain couples TRBV28 to TRBJ2-3, with 8 bases that match TRBD2. Germline assignment: CDR1 MDHEN and CDR2 SYDVKM. There are 15 residues in the CDR3. The ends lost 1 base at V and 4 bases at J; junction bases unmatched: 4. CDR3 sequence reads: CASSLSGGTPDTQYF. The CDR3 DNA reads as TGTGCCAGCAGTTTATCGGGAGGGACACCAGATACGCAGTATTTT.

The V call is TRBV19, the J call TRBJ2-1; D remains ambiguous. V was clipped by 6 bases and J by 4 bases, with 4 bases between them. The CDR3 is made up of 11 amino acids. Germline V gene data show CDR1 as LNHDA and CDR2 as SQIVND (reference sequence). As DNA, the CDR3 is TGTGCCAGTAGCCTTTACAATGAGCAGTTCTTC. It is translated as CASSLYNEQFF.